These 23 T cell receptor beta chains were sequenced from one sample in a study of T-cell reconstitution after alpha-beta-depleted transplantation in children. A library of TCRbeta sequences, prepared with unique molecular identifiers, was generated. Each CDR3 protein is one row after TCRdb ran MiXCR on the PCR reads. The data hold 500,000 to 650,000 distinct CDR3 sequences, with approximately 13% observed a single time. The sequences come from PBMCs, mostly from graft donor cells, collected 360 days after TCRalphabeta/CD19-depleted stem cell transplant. The receptors were sampled from a male patient younger than 18 who had a stem cell transplant for acute myeloid leukemia, so the T cells may come from the graft donor.

The V gene is TRBV29-1, the J gene TRBJ2-3, with a tentative D call TRBD2 (6 bases). Trimming removed 4 bases at V and 2 bases at J, with 16 bases between. Germline lookup yields CDR1 SQVTM and CDR2 ANQGSEA. The length of the CDR3 is 15 residues. CDR3 sequence (DNA): TGCAGCGTTGCTCCCGGGACTCATATCACAGATACGCAGTATTTT. Protein: CSVAPGTHITDTQYF.

This clonotype was detected many times. The V and J genes are TRBV5-4 and TRBJ2-2; possible D gene TRBD1, 6 bases. CDR3 length equals 17 residues. V lost 0 bases and J 4 bases, leaving 16 bases between the germline ends. Germline V CDR1 and CDR2: SGHNT, YYREEE (reference sequence). The chain's CDR3 is CASSLASGGVSTGELFF. The CDR3 DNA reads TGTGCCAGCAGCTTGGCATCTGGGGGCGTTAGCACCGGGGAGCTGTTTTTT.

For this clonotype: A read error may produce the germline difference seen at one junction end. The rearrangement uses TRBV29-1 and TRBJ2-1, with a weak D call TRBD1 (7 bases). This CDR3 contains 15 residues. CDR1 is SQVTM and CDR2 is ANQGSEA in the germline V gene. The CDR3 coding sequence is TGCAGCGTGGAAGGGGGCGGGATTAGGGGGAATGAGCAGTTCTTC. Residues: CSVEGGGIRGNEQFF.

The table lists this clonotype with a few counts. One end of the junction fails to match germline, which may point to a read error. As DNA, the CDR3 is TGTGCCAGCAGCGAAAAAGGCGGGGCTAGCGGCCTTTACGGGCAGTACTTC. Encoded protein: CASSEKGGASGLYGQYF. V and J are TRBV7-2 and TRBJ2-7; 7 bases are a match to TRBD2. Germline values: CDR1 SGHTA, CDR2 FQGNSA. The CDR3 is 17 residues long.

V is TRBV4-3 and J is TRBJ2-7; 8 nucleotides match TRBD1. Germline V gene sequence: CDR1 LGHNA, CDR2 YSLEER. V was clipped by 0 bases and J by 2 bases; unmatched bases: 6. The CDR3 is 16 residues long. In DNA, the CDR3 is TGCGCCAGCAGCCAAGAGAGACAGGGGTTCCCCTACGAGCAGTACTTC. It is translated as CASSQERQGFPYEQYF.

Many counts were recorded for this clonotype. The V call is TRBV7-3, the J call TRBJ2-3; D uncertain. Per germline, CDR1 SGHTA and CDR2 FQGTGA. CDR3 length: 14 amino acids. V was trimmed by 2 bases and J by 1 base, leaving 7 bases between them. CDR3 sequence (DNA): TGTGCCAGCAGCTTAGCGTTTCGCACAGATACGCAGTATTTT. Encoded protein: CASSLAFRTDTQYF.

DNA for the CDR3: TGCAGCGTTGAAAAGGGCACGAACACTGAAGCTTTCTTT. Translated: CSVEKGTNTEAFF. The chain uses TRBV29-1 and TRBJ1-1; D unclear. The germline V and J ends were trimmed by 2 bases and 1 base, with 8 bases remaining between them. The CDR3 spans 13 residues. The V gene's germline CDR1 is SQVTM and CDR2 ANQGSEA. Variable domain in full (rest from reference TRBV29-1 and TRBJ1-1): SAVISQKPSRDICQRGTSLTIQCQVDSQVTMMFWYRQQPGQSLTLIATANQGSEATYESGFVIDKFPISRPNLTFSTLTVSNMSPEDSSIYLCSVEKGTNTEAFFGQGTRLTVV.

This chain connects TRBV29-1 to TRBJ2-3; possible D gene TRBD2, 5 bases. The V end lost 7 bases, the J end lost 3 bases, and 14 bases lay between the germline ends. CDR3 length: 13 amino acids. Germline V gene sequence: CDR1 SQVTM, CDR2 ANQGSEA. DNA of the CDR3: TGCAGCGCAATGGCGTCGGGAACAGATACGCAGTATTTT. Translating it yields CSAMASGTDTQYF.

This clonotype was seen a few times. J is TRBJ2-1 and V is TRBV7-2, with TRBD1 as a possible D gene (5 bases). The CDR3 length is 14 residues. CDR1 SGHTA and CDR2 FQGNSA come from the germline V gene. V was trimmed by 2 bases and J by 6 bases, leaving 11 bases between them. CDR3 nucleotides: TGTGCCAGCAGCTTAAGGTATAGGGGCAATGAGCAGTTCTTC. The encoded protein is CASSLRYRGNEQFF.

The CDR3 DNA is TGTGCCAGCAGCCTCCGGACTAGCGGGAGCCTCCAAGAGACCCAGTACTTC. As protein: CASSLRTSGSLQETQYF. The gene calls are TRBV7-2 and TRBJ2-5, with TRBD2 matching 13 bases. The CDR3 runs to 17 residues. The junction had 7 bases not matched to a gene; V was cut back by 5 bases and J by 1 base. CDR1 and CDR2 (germline): SGHTA, FQGNSA.

This clonotype was seen only a few times. CDR3 residues: CSAGPPSGSTDTQYF. In nucleotides, the CDR3 is TGCAGTGCCGGCCCCCCTAGCGGAAGCACAGATACGCAGTATTTT. The chain couples TRBV20-1 to TRBJ2-3; 7 nucleotides line up with TRBD2. Germline V lookup: CDR1 DFQATT, CDR2 SNEGSKA (reference sequence). This CDR3 spans 15 amino acids. Losses at the gene ends were 6 bases for V and 0 bases for J; bases not matched to a gene: 9.

This clonotype was seen many times. The V call is TRBV4-3, the J call TRBJ2-2, with 12 bases that match TRBD2. Germline V CDR1 and CDR2: LGHNA, YSLEER. The ends lost 4 bases at V and 2 bases at J; junction bases unmatched: 2. The CDR3 consists of 16 residues. CDR3 amino acids: CASSPGLAGNTGELFF. The CDR3 DNA sequence: TGCGCCAGCAGCCCTGGACTAGCGGGAAACACCGGGGAGCTGTTTTTT.

This clonotype was seen a handful of times. The chain uses TRBV7-8 and TRBJ2-1, with D hard to call. The CDR3 runs 13 residues. V lost 5 bases, J lost 6 bases, and 11 bases lay in between. The V gene's germline CDR1 is SGHVS and CDR2 FQNEAQ. CDR3 DNA sequence: TGTGCCAGCAGCCCCCGGATAACCAATGAGCAGTTCTTC. Its translation: CASSPRITNEQFF.

This clonotype was picked up a small number of times. The chain links TRBV29-1 to TRBJ2-6, with unresolved D. V shed 4 bases and J shed 0 bases, with 7 bases lying between them. Germline V gene data show CDR1 as SQVTM and CDR2 as ANQGSEA. The CDR3 consists of 14 residues. The DNA of the CDR3 is TGCAGCGTTGTTTTCCTCTCTGGGGCCAACGTCCTGACTTTC. Translating it yields CSVVFLSGANVLTF.

This clonotype turned up a few times. The chain employs TRBV27 and TRBJ2-1, with TRBD2 matching 9 bases. This CDR3 has 17 amino acids. V shed 3 bases and J 7 bases; nucleotides not matched to a gene: 13. Germline assignment: CDR1 MNHEY and CDR2 SMNVEV (reference sequence). DNA for the CDR3: TGTGCCAGCAGTTTCCGCCCGGTCGGGACTAGCATGAATGAGCAGTTCTTC. Its translation is CASSFRPVGTSMNEQFF.

This clonotype was observed many times. The chain combines TRBV7-2 with TRBJ2-7; 7 bases are a match to TRBD2. Trimming cost V 6 bases and J 0 bases; bases outside gene matches: 5. Looked up from germline, CDR1 is SGHTA and CDR2 is FQGNSA. The CDR3 has 14 residues. In DNA form, the CDR3 reads TGTGCCAGCAGTTCCAGCGGGGCCTCCTACGAGCAGTACTTC. Translation: CASSSSGASYEQYF.

This clonotype came up a few times. The chain combines TRBV2 with TRBJ2-4, with 8 bases lining up with TRBD1. The CDR3 loop spans 18 amino acids. Germline V gene lookup returns CDR1 SNHLY and CDR2 FYNNEI. Losses at the gene ends were 7 bases for V and 3 bases for J; bases not matched to a gene: 17. CDR3: CASTHRGSRPLGKNIQYF. CDR3 DNA: TGTGCCAGCACGCACAGGGGGTCACGTCCCCTCGGCAAAAACATTCAGTACTTC.

The table lists this clonotype with a few counts. Written as DNA, the CDR3 is TGCAGCGTAGCATGGGGGTACAATGAGCAGTTCTTC. As protein: CSVAWGYNEQFF. The chain carries TRBV29-1 and TRBJ2-1, with D perhaps assigned TRBD1 or TRBD2 (5 bases each). The CDR3 is made up of 12 amino acids. Germline CDR1 SQVTM, CDR2 ANQGSEA. Trimming removed 6 bases at V and 4 bases at J, with 10 bases between.

The V gene is TRBV6-2 or TRBV6-3, the J gene TRBJ2-1; a possible D gene is TRBD1 (6 bases). V was cut by 7 bases and J by 2 bases, with 9 bases left in between. This CDR3 is built from 13 residues. Germline assignment: CDR1 MNHEY and CDR2 SVGEGT. As DNA, the CDR3 is TGTGCCAGCAAGGACAGACCCTACAATGAGCAGTTCTTC. This encodes CASKDRPYNEQFF.

This clonotype turned up a few times. This sequence joins TRBV29-1 and TRBJ2-1; weak D call: TRBD1 (7 bases). The CDR3 is 13 residues long. Germline-derived CDR1 and CDR2 are SQVTM and ANQGSEA. The V end was cut by 7 bases, the J end by 3 bases, with 13 bases between. CDR3 DNA: TGCAGCGGGCGGGACAGTGGCTACAATGAGCAGTTCTTC. Its protein product is CSGRDSGYNEQFF.

In its sample, this clonotype was seen many times. The chain is built from TRBV4-2 and TRBJ2-5, with D perhaps TRBD1 or TRBD2 (5 bases each). V lost 0 bases to trimming and J lost 4 bases, with 12 bases between them. The length of the CDR3 is 15 residues. Germline CDR1 LGHNA, CDR2 YNFKEQ. Here the CDR3 reads CASSQDGTPAETQYF. The DNA for the CDR3 is TGTGCCAGCAGCCAAGATGGGACGCCAGCAGAGACCCAGTACTTC.

This clonotype was seen a few times. The chain couples TRBV20-1 to TRBJ2-7, with no clear D. The CDR3 is 14 residues long. V lost 0 bases, J lost 2 bases, and 11 bases lay in between. Germline V CDR1 and CDR2: DFQATT, SNEGSKA (reference sequence). The CDR3 DNA follows: TGCAGTGCTAGAGAAGCTAACAGAGCCTACGAGCAGTACTTC. It codes for CSAREANRAYEQYF.

This chain connects TRBV5-1 to TRBJ1-2; no clear D gene. With 4 bases removed from V and 8 bases from J, the gap between germline ends came to 15 bases. The CDR3 loop spans 13 amino acids. Germline CDR1 is SGHRS and CDR2 is YFSETQ. The CDR3 is CASSPNRVRGYTF. The CDR3 DNA sequence: TGCGCCAGCAGCCCGAACAGAGTACGCGGCTACACCTTC.